A selection of T cell receptor beta chains follows, all from one sample in a study of blood T cells in healthy people across ages. TCRdb reanalysed the 5' RACE reads using MiXCR and keeps one entry per CDR3 protein. The repertoire holds fewer than 2 million distinct CDR3 sequences, with 39% as singletons. The sequencing input was blood. Receptors originate from a human donor in good health. The CDR3 runs from the conserved cysteine through the conserved F or W. D genes are given only for firm matches. Clone sizes are given selectively: once, few, many, or a class where the clone is expanded.

>TRBD1|TRBV5-1|TRBJ2-3|few
TGCGCCAGCACCCCAGGCCCACAGGGGCTGAGGTCTAGCACAGATACGCAGTATTTT
CASTPGPQGLRSSTDTQYF
>NA|TRBV7-9|TRBJ1-2|NA
TGTGCCAGCAGCTTTGGGGGGGGTGATGGCCACACCTTC
CASSFGGGDGHTF
>NA|TRBV5-1|TRBJ2-1|few
TGCGCCAGCAGCTTGCTACGGGGAAATTACAATGAGCAGTTCTTC
CASSLLRGNYNEQFF
>TRBD1|TRBV7-8|TRBJ2-7|NA
TGTGCCAGCAGCACGCGGACAGGGAGGTCCTACGAGCAGTACTTC
CASSTRTGRSYEQYF
>TRBD1|TRBV3-1|TRBJ2-7|once
TGTGCCAGCAGCCAAGATGAGACAGGGGACTACGAGCAGTACTTC
CASSQDETGDYEQYF
>NA|TRBV5-1|TRBJ1-2|few
TGCGCCAGCAGCCCCACATGGGGCTCCAACTATGGCTACACCTTC
CASSPTWGSNYGYTF
>TRBD1|TRBV7-2|TRBJ1-4|NA
TGTGCCAGCAAGTTAGGGGGCGGGGAAAAACTGTTTTTT
CASKLGGGEKLFF
>NA|TRBV20-1|TRBJ2-3|NA
TGCAGTACTAGTGACGGGGGGCTTACTAGCACAGATACGCAGTATTTT
CSTSDGGLTSTDTQYF
>NA|TRBV5-5|TRBJ1-5|NA
TGTGCCAGCAGCTTGACGGTAGGTCAGCCCCAGCATTTT
CASSLTVGQPQHF
>NA|TRBV29-1|TRBJ2-3|NA
TGCAGCGTTGGCGTTCCCCCCACAGATACGCAGTATTTT
CSVGVPPTDTQYF
>NA|TRBV7-2|TRBJ1-6|few
TGTGCCAGCAGCAAGCTGAGGAATTCACCCCTCCACTTT
CASSKLRNSPLHF
>NA|TRBV29-1|TRBJ1-4|few
TGCAGCGTTGAGATGCCCGGGGCGTCTAATGAAAAACTGTTTTTT
CSVEMPGASNEKLFF
>NA|TRBV20-1|TRBJ2-6|many
TGCAGTGCTAGAATCTCTGGGGCCAACGTCCTGACTTTC
CSARISGANVLTF
>NA|TRBV5-1|TRBJ1-2|few
TGCGCCAGCAGCTTGGGGACAGTTCGCTATGGCTACACCTTC
CASSLGTVRYGYTF
>NA|TRBV6-2/TRBV6-3|TRBJ1-1|NA
TGTGCCAGCAGTAAGTTACGGAGTAACACTGAAGCTTTCTTT
CASSKLRSNTEAFF
>NA|TRBV20-1|TRBJ2-2|NA
TGCAGTGCTCGAGACTATGACCACACCGGGGAGCTGTTTTTT
CSARDYDHTGELFF
>NA|TRBV20-1|TRBJ2-7|NA
TGCAGTGCCCCGGTGCGTAGTAACGACCACGAGCAGTACTTC
CSAPVRSNDHEQYF
>NA|TRBV5-1|TRBJ2-5|NA
TGCGCCAGCAGCTTTGAGGGGTCATACCAAGAGACCCAGTACTTC
CASSFEGSYQETQYF
>TRBD2|TRBV6-1|TRBJ2-7|NA
TGTGCCAGCAGTGAGGGAGTGGTAGCGGGGGGATTCTACGAGCAGTACTTC
CASSEGVVAGGFYEQYF